The T cell receptor (beta chain) described here comes from a study of blood T cells in healthy people across ages (dated by TCRdb to 2015 to 2017). Context from the whole study: In model experiments, roughly one uniquely barcoded TCR beta cDNA molecule per two T cells was captured by template switching. Age-related changes in TCR beta repertoire diversity were measured in the study by deep sequencing normalized with unique cDNA molecular identifiers. The donors were divided into four age groups: young (average about 15 years), middle-aged (about 40), aged (around 67) and long-lived (about 80). To avoid experimental bias, donors of different ages were distributed randomly across sequencing lanes. Using the same blood draw, the study looked at two additional independent replicas of 1 million unique cDNA reads for two donors, one aged 18 to 30 and the other aged 80 or older.

The library relied on 5' RACE. Sequencing used an Illumina HiSeq 2500. A second PCR of about 7 to 12 cycles was run with a J-beta primer mix and a sample-barcoded 5' primer. A unique molecular identifier was introduced onto each TCR beta cDNA molecule by a template-switch 5' adaptor carrying 12 random nucleotides. At least 2.5 million CDR3-containing paired-end reads were obtained from each sample. The Mint cDNA synthesis kit, primed by a TRBC-specific oligonucleotide, was used to synthesize first-strand cDNA from all RNA. Following uracil-DNA glycosylase treatment, a first 18-cycle PCR with universal primers M1SS and BC2_uni_R was performed on all cDNA. The paper's processing steps were these. Normalization of each sample was performed by random selection of 1 million high-quality reads, each carrying a distinct molecular identifier. Instead of being binned into consensus sequences, reads with shared molecular identifiers were discarded. MiTCR, with a Q25 quality threshold and the strictest error-elimination algorithm, was used for CDR3 identification, clonotype clustering and error correction. A nonparametric unseen species model with Euler transformation was used to estimate lower-bound total TCR beta diversity. TCRdb took the public reads, trimmed them with fastp at Q25, ran MiXCR for clone calling and kept in-frame beta chains. CDR3 protein duplicates are merged, each entry listing the most common genes and DNA. These V and J calls derive from TCRdb rather than the authors' analysis. Within this sample are roughly 1.4 million distinct CDR3 sequences, with around 55% of them counted one time only. 6.7% of the sample is taken by the ten largest.

Study-wide conclusions, independent of this receptor: Since profiling was done on bulk unsorted PBMCs, naive and antigen-experienced compartments could not be conclusively compared. Because the CMV infection status of the donors was unknown, age-related changes in expanded clonotypes may potentially have been confounded. Compared with the aged group, the long-lived group had more naive CD4+ T cells, fewer expanded clones and increased TCR diversity, a pattern suggesting age selection. Observed TCR beta diversity correlated strongly with the percentage of naive T cells measured by flow cytometry. Total diversity estimates from one million sequenced T cells were considered lower bounds and underestimates. Observed TCR beta diversity per million T cells fell roughly linearly with age, and a significant reduction was already apparent by age roughly 40.

Donors were a few dozen systemically healthy Caucasian individuals from Russia aged roughly 6 to 90 years. Around 9.8 milliliters of peripheral blood were collected from each donor into EDTA-treated Vacutainer tubes. Ficoll-Paque density-gradient centrifugation was used to isolate PBMCs, with at least 6.5 million per sample. Trizol reagent was used to extract total RNA from the PBMCs, yielding at least 6 micrograms per sample. The percentages of naive CD45RAhigh/CD27high T cells were determined by flow cytometry on a PBMC aliquot from every donor. In the germline V gene (reference sequence), CDR1 corresponds to LGHDT and CDR2 to YNNKEL. V loses 4 bases of germline sequence and J loses 0 bases, and the interval between the two ends is 13 bases. Including the terminal cysteine and phenylalanine, the CDR3 comprises 16 residues. CDR3 DNA only is kept here, 48 bases in frame from base 1. A remark on this clonotype: The specificity of this receptor is unknown. No much larger clone exists at a distance of one base, and base qualities are not known.

The sequence came from a man in his late teens or twenties in good health. The receptor chain draws on TRBV3-1 and TRBJ2-1; no D gene is confidently identified. The sequenced sample consisted of blood. CDR3 loop: CASSPPLGSSYNEQFF. The sequenced DNA is TGTGCCAGCAGCCCGCCTCTCGGCAGCTCCTACAATGAGCAGTTCTTC.